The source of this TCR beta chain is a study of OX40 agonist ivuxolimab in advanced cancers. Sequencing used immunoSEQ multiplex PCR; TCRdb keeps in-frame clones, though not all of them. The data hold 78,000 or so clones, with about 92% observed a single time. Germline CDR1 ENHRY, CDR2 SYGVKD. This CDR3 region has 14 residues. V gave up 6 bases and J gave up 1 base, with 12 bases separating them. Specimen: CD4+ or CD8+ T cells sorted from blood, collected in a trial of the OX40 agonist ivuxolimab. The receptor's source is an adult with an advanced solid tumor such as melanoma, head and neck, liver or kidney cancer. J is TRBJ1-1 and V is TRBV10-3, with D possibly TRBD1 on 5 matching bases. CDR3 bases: TGTGCCATCAGGGGGGACGGTGGGAACACTGAAGCTTTCTTT. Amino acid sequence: CAIRGDGGNTEAFF.